Below are 2 T cell receptor beta chains sequenced from a single sample in a study of OX40 agonist ivuxolimab in advanced cancers. TCRdb keeps only in-frame clones here, not all; method: immunoSEQ multiplex PCR. Of around 84,000 clones in the sample, 84% are singletons; the top ten hold more than 0.5%. The sample here was CD4+ or CD8+ T cells sorted from blood, taken in a trial of the OX40 agonist ivuxolimab. The origin of the receptors is an adult with an advanced solid tumor such as melanoma, head and neck, liver or kidney cancer.

The chain uses TRBV19 and TRBJ2-3, with a weak D call TRBD1 (6 bases). The CDR3 has 16 amino acids. Deletions cut 6 bases from V and 1 base from J, with 17 bases between. From germline, CDR1 is LNHDA and CDR2 SQIVND (reference sequence). For the CDR3, the DNA is TGTGCCAGTAGGAAGCAAACAGGGAGCGGCACAGATACGCAGTATTTT. It specifies CASRKQTGSGTDTQYF.

The rearrangement joins TRBV9 to TRBJ2-7; possible D gene TRBD2, 5 bases. In germline, CDR1 is SGDLS, CDR2 YYNGEE. The CDR3 is 14 residues long. With 1 base removed from V and 5 bases from J, the gap between germline ends came to 13 bases. This CDR3 is CASSVTYSGDEQYF. The CDR3 coding sequence is TGTGCCAGCAGCGTAACCTACAGCGGCGACGAGCAGTACTTC.